Below, one T cell receptor beta chain is given with its context. The antigen this receptor binds is unknown. Per-base quality was not reported, and no clone a single base away is much larger than it. The record originates from a study of blood T cell repertoires in COVID-19 (dated by TCRdb to 2019 to 2021). Describing the broader study: Samples covering the acute and convalescent phases of COVID-19 were provided by collaborators in the United States, Italy and Spain. The prospective study material was composed of cDNA or gDNA derived from T cells, B-cell-depleted T cells, or PBMCs. Subjects who had been exposed to COVID-19, were actively infected with it, or had recovered from it provided the deeply sampled blood TCRbeta repertoires that made up the dataset. The repertoires were released in a freely available public database meant as a resource for research on the immune response to SARS-CoV-2. Samples were obtained from the ongoing ImmuneRACE study (first 160 participants) and from 1,200 or so subjects provided by 6 global collaborators. Nearly every sample came with metadata listing a de-identified subject ID, COVID-19 status, age in years and sex. Where HLA class I and class II types were available, the types were taken from metadata supplied by the sample provider, not from assay-based typing.

Participants in the prospective study were aged roughly 18 to 90 years, lived in some 24 United States geographic areas, and enrolled through a virtual design. In the prospective study, cohorts were assigned on the basis of participant-reported clinical history obtained from a screening survey and a study questionnaire. Exposed participants had been in contact with someone with a PCR-confirmed or clinician-diagnosed COVID-19 case within 2 weeks of study entry. Mobile phlebotomists in the prospective study collected whole blood, serum and a nasopharyngeal or oropharyngeal swab from every participant. Participants in the prospective study had the option to provide additional blood draws and questionnaires over an approximately 2-month period. Before DNA extraction, prospective study blood samples were shipped either frozen or at room temperature. Points the paper makes about the study in general: How much clinical and demographic metadata was included differed by source and by participant, and the metadata was provided uncurated.

Reading from cysteine to phenylalanine, the CDR3 counts 14 amino acids. The read is trimmed to its CDR3 DNA, 42 bases read in frame from base 1. CDR1 and CDR2, looked up from the germline V gene (reference sequence), are LNHDA and SQIVND. Ends trimmed: V by 1 base, J by 7 bases; bases unmatched to a gene: 5. TCRbeta CDR3 regions were amplified from genomic DNA using the immunoSEQ Assay, a bias-controlled multiplex PCR. Per the original workflow: Nucleated cell counts per sample were estimated from amplification of reference gene primers within the assay. To quantify the absolute abundance of each unique TCRbeta CDR3 rearrangement, sequence reads were collapsed and filtered. For each sample, productive Simpson clonality was calculated as the square root of Simpson's diversity index over productive rearrangements. Imported from immuneACCESS, the table was reduced by TCRdb to in-frame sequences with V and J called. These copies leave out some clones; in studies compared against another copy, an unresolved V gene accounts for under half, and the cause of the remainder is not known. V and J calls and clone size are copied from that table; D and trimming were computed from the DNA. This sample has under 200,000 clones in its table, and 80% to 85% of those were observed once. The ten largest clones capture about 3.2% of the sample.

The V gene is TRBV19 and the J gene is TRBJ1-1; TRBD1 agrees with 8 junctional bases. The clonotype was recovered from a woman aged 30 to 39 who had been exposed to COVID-19. Source material: PBMCs or T cells enriched from blood (not recorded which). This receptor carries the CDR3 CASSIGDRIGEAFF. The DNA sequence is TGTGCCAGTAGTATAGGGGACAGGATAGGTGAAGCTTTCTTT.